This T cell receptor (beta chain) was sequenced during a study of identical twins. Overall study results and limits: Monozygotic twins shared more out-of-frame TCR alpha than recombination models predicted.

Germline CDR1 LNHNV, CDR2 YYDKDF (reference sequence). The ends were cut back, 3 bases at V and 0 bases at J, with 5 bases in the middle. There are 13 residues in the CDR3. This clonotype was counted many times. Its antigen remains unidentified. MiXCR was run by TCRdb on the 5' RACE reads, yielding one entry per CDR3 protein. The data contain approximately 600,000 distinct CDR3 sequences, just over 7% of them seen just once; the ten biggest clones take up approximately 1.5%. This sample was also put to use in a study of yellow fever vaccine responses in identical twins.

The gene calls are TRBV15 and TRBJ1-1; no firm D call. The source of this sequence is a woman aged 18-30 years in good health. Sequencing was done on a sample of PBMCs. As DNA, the CDR3 is TGTGCCACCAGCAGTTTGTTGAACACTGAAGCTTTCTTT. This codes for CATSSLLNTEAFF.